The rows below give T cell receptor beta chains drawn from one sample of a study of OX40 agonist ivuxolimab in advanced cancers. Some clones are missing from TCRdb's copy, which holds only in-frame ones; the method was immunoSEQ multiplex PCR. The sample comprises 35,000 to 45,000 clones, about 80% of which are singletons, and approximately 13% rests with the top ten. The source was CD4+ or CD8+ T cells sorted from blood, collected in a trial of the OX40 agonist ivuxolimab. These receptors were collected from an adult with an advanced solid tumor such as melanoma, head and neck, liver or kidney cancer. Each CDR3 is given with its conserved first and last residue. The D gene is left open where the match is weak. Rows may omit the clone size; those that give it use once, few, many or a size class.

abundance	d_gene	v_gene	len	j_gene	CDR3aa	CDR3nt
.	.	TRBV30	13	TRBJ2-5	CAWSDQGGWTQYF	TGTGCCTGGAGTGATCAGGGGGGCTGGACCCAGTACTTC
.	.	TRBV7-2	15	TRBJ2-5	CASSLVSGPQETQYF	TGTGCCAGCAGCTTAGTAAGCGGCCCCCAAGAGACCCAGTACTTC
.	.	TRBV10-1	15	TRBJ2-2	CASSESSRGTGELFF	TGCGCCAGCAGTGAGTCGTCCAGGGGCACCGGGGAGCTGTTTTTT
.	TRBD2	TRBV30	17	TRBJ2-2	CAWRPRLAGGYTGELFF	TGTGCCTGGAGGCCGAGGCTAGCGGGAGGGTACACCGGGGAGCTGTTTTTT
.	.	TRBV28	16	TRBJ1-5	CASSRRKTTSNQPQHF	TGTGCCAGCAGCCGTCGTAAGACAACTAGCAATCAGCCCCAGCATTTT
.	.	TRBV30	13	TRBJ1-2	CAWSGKQGRGYTF	TGTGCCTGGAGTGGGAAGCAGGGAAGGGGCTACACCTTC
.	.	TRBV2	17	TRBJ1-5	CASSEAGTLRSNQPQHF	TGTGCCAGCAGTGAAGCAGGGACGCTCCGAAGCAATCAGCCCCAGCATTTT
.	.	TRBV5-1	15	TRBJ2-2	CASSAQTANTGELFF	TGCGCCAGCAGCGCCCAGACCGCGAACACCGGGGAGCTGTTTTTT
.	TRBD1	TRBV27	13	TRBJ1-2	CASSPGQGRGYTF	TGTGCCAGCAGCCCGGGACAGGGTCGAGGCTACACCTTC
.	.	TRBV5-4	16	TRBJ1-4	CASSLVEDGANEKLFF	TGTGCCAGCAGCTTGGTAGAGGACGGAGCTAATGAAAAACTGTTTTTT
.	.	TRBV6-1	13	TRBJ2-7	CASSYQGSYEQYF	TGTGCCAGCAGTTATCAGGGGAGCTACGAGCAGTACTTC
.	.	TRBV6-5	14	TRBJ1-2	CATKPGTAGLGYTF	TGTGCCACCAAGCCTGGGACGGCTGGATTGGGCTACACCTTC
once	TRBD2	TRBV13	13	TRBJ2-7	CAGSPGRTYEQYF	TGTGCCGGCAGCCCCGGGAGGACCTACGAGCAGTACTTC
.	TRBD1	TRBV7-2	16	TRBJ2-3	CASSWGTGLSTDTQYF	TGTGCCAGCAGCTGGGGGACAGGGCTTAGCACAGATACGCAGTATTTT
few	.	TRBV9	14	TRBJ1-1	CASSVGTMNTEAFF	TGTGCCAGCAGCGTCGGAACCATGAACACTGAAGCTTTCTTT
.	.	TRBV5-1	17	TRBJ1-3	CASSYTLQGPVGNTIYF	TGCGCCAGCAGCTACACCCTTCAGGGTCCAGTAGGGAACACCATATATTTT
.	TRBD2	TRBV4-3	16	TRBJ2-5	CASSQDWLAGVETQYF	TGCGCCAGCAGCCAAGATTGGCTAGCGGGAGTGGAGACCCAGTACTTC
.	.	TRBV5-1	15	TRBJ2-7	CASSFSSAGFYEQYF	TGCGCCAGCAGCTTTAGCAGCGCTGGATTCTACGAGCAGTACTTC
.	TRBD1	TRBV7-3	16	TRBJ2-7	CASSPAAGDRVYEQYF	TGTGCCAGCAGCCCCGCGGCGGGGGACAGGGTGTACGAGCAGTACTTC
.	.	TRBV28	15	TRBJ2-3	CASSLGGQSTDTQYF	TGTGCCAGCAGTTTAGGCGGACAGTCCACAGATACGCAGTATTTT
.	.	TRBV30	17	TRBJ1-3	CAWSVAPLVLTGNTIYF	TGTGCCTGGAGTGTAGCCCCCCTGGTCCTAACTGGAAACACCATATATTTT
medium-sized	TRBD1	TRBV6-1	13	TRBJ2-7	CASSEAGRGRSTF	TGTGCCAGCAGTGAAGCGGGTAGGGGGCGTTCAACATTC
.	TRBD2	TRBV19	18	TRBJ2-3	CASSIFGPASGSTDTQYF	TGTGCCAGTAGTATATTCGGGCCTGCTAGCGGGTCCACAGATACGCAGTATTTT
.	TRBD1	TRBV9	16	TRBJ2-4	CASSRTGALAKNIQYF	TGTGCCAGCAGCCGGACAGGGGCCTTAGCCAAAAACATTCAGTACTTC
.	.	TRBV18	12	TRBJ2-5	CASSPIRETQYF	TGTGCCAGCTCACCAATCCGGGAGACCCAGTACTTC
.	.	TRBV5-1	14	TRBJ1-5	CASSPGDSNQPQHF	TGCGCCAGCAGCCCAGGGGATAGCAATCAGCCCCAGCATTTT
.	.	TRBV2	13	TRBJ2-6	CASRVSGANVLTF	TGTGCCAGCAGGGTCTCTGGGGCCAACGTCCTGACTTTC
.	TRBD2	TRBV28	18	TRBJ2-7	CASSLITYIAGGGYEQYF	TGTGCCAGCAGTTTAATTACCTATATAGCGGGAGGAGGATACGAGCAGTACTTC
.	TRBD1	TRBV5-1	15	TRBJ2-1	CASSGGTGVYNEQFF	TGCGCCAGCAGCGGTGGGACAGGAGTATACAATGAGCAGTTCTTC
.	.	TRBV5-1	15	TRBJ2-2	CASSSTTTGSGELFF	TGCGCCAGCAGCTCCACGACTACCGGGTCCGGGGAGCTGTTTTTT
.	TRBD2	TRBV5-1	18	TRBJ2-3	CASSSGLAGPSSTDTQYF	TGCGCCAGCAGCTCCGGACTAGCGGGACCTTCTAGCACAGATACGCAGTATTTT
.	.	TRBV6-5	12	TRBJ2-1	CASRAEDRSQFF	TGTGCCAGCAGAGCCGAGGACCGCTCGCAGTTCTTC
once	.	TRBV10-3	12	TRBJ2-2	CVVERDTGELFF	TGTGTAGTCGAGAGGGACACCGGGGAGCTGTTTTTT
.	.	TRBV5-1	13	TRBJ1-4	CASSRASNEKLFF	TGCGCCAGCTCCAGAGCCAGTAATGAAAAACTGTTTTTT
.	.	TRBV28	12	TRBJ1-2	CASSWGPWGYTF	TGTGCCAGCAGTTGGGGACCCTGGGGCTACACCTTC